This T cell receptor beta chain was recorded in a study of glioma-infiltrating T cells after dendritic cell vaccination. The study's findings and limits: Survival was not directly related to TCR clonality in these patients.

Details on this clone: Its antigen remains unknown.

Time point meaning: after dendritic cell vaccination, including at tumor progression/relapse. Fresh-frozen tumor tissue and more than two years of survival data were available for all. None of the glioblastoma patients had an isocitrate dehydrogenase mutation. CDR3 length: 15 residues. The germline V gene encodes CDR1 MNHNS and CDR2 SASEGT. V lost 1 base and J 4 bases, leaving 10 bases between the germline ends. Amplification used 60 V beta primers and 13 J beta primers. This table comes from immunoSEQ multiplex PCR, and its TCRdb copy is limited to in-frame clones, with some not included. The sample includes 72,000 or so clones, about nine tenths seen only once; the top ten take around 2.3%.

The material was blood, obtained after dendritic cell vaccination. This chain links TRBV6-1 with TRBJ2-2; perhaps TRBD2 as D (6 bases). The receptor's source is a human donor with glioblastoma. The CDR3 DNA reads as TGTGCCAGCAGTGAAGGCCTTAGCGGCACCGGGGAGCTGTTTTTT. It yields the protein CASSEGLSGTGELFF.